This T cell receptor beta chain was observed in a study of T cell repertoires in cytomegalovirus infection. TCRdb itself ran the reads through MiXCR, one entry per CDR3 protein. The data show about 300,000 distinct CDR3 sequences, more than 20% seen once. Findings and caveats of the study: HLA-C-restricted TCR beta clonotypes specific for CMV led the ex vivo response.

Note on this clonotype: Its target is not known.

The CDR3 loop spans 17 amino acids. Germline V CDR1 and CDR2: KGHSH, LQKENI. Trimming took 3 bases from V and 1 from J; bases not matched to a gene: 7. The sequence was obtained from a human donor in good health (CMV status not recorded). Some clones in this sample may be carry-over from other donors' samples. The chain uses TRBV18 and TRBJ2-1; 9 nucleotides match TRBD1. The specimen was PBMCs. DNA of the CDR3: TGTGCCAGCTCACCGGAAATTGGGACAGGGTCCTACAATGAGCAGTTCTTC. It specifies CASSPEIGTGSYNEQFF.